This TCR beta chain derives from a study of OX40 agonist ivuxolimab in advanced cancers. Background on the study: It was ivuxolimab, an agonistic anti-OX40 (CD134) antibody, that patients were treated with.

To note about this clone: The antigen remains unidentified.

Study conclusions and caveats: The average count of expanded clones was higher among CD8+ T cells than among CD4+. In the 0.1 to 3.0 mg/kg range, CD4+ and CD8+ blood T cells had expanded clonally by week 6. Among some nonresponders, normalized T-cell clonal expansion was also low.

Sequencing used immunoSEQ multiplex PCR; TCRdb keeps in-frame clones, though not all of them. The data contain 25,000 to 40,000 clones, 85% to 95% of them seen just once; the ten biggest clones take up more than 4.5%. Germline V gives CDR1 MNHEY, CDR2 SMNVEV (reference sequence). The CDR3 is made up of 13 amino acids. The ends were cut back, 6 bases at V and 0 bases at J, with 7 bases in the middle. The input for sequencing was CD4+ or CD8+ T cells sorted from blood, taken in a trial of the OX40 agonist ivuxolimab. The clonotype originates from an adult with an advanced solid tumor such as melanoma, head and neck, liver or kidney cancer. The genes are TRBV27 and TRBJ2-3; unclear D gene. Here the CDR3 reads CASSPPSTDTQYF. CDR3 nucleotide sequence: TGTGCCAGCAGCCCCCCTAGCACAGATACGCAGTATTTT.